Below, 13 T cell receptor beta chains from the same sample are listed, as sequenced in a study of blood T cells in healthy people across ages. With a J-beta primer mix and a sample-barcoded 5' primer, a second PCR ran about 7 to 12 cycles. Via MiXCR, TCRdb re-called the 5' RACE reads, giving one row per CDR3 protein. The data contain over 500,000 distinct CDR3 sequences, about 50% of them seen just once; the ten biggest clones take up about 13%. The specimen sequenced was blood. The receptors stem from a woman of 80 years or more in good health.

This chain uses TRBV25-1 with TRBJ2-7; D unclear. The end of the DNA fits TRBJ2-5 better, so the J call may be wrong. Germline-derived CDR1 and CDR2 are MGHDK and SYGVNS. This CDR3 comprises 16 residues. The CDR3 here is CASSEYQDARRETQYF. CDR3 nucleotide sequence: TGTGCCAGCAGTGAATATCAGGACGCCCGTCGGGAGACCCAGTACTTC.

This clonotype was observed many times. The CDR3 loop is CASRRTGEIYGYTF. The CDR3 DNA follows: TGTGCCAGCCGTCGGACAGGGGAAATCTATGGCTACACCTTC. This chain links TRBV7-9 with TRBJ1-2; TRBD1 aligns across 9 bases. V gave up 8 bases and J gave up 4 bases; unmatched junction bases: 8. Germline values: CDR1 SEHNR, CDR2 FQNEAQ (reference sequence). CDR3 length equals 14 residues.

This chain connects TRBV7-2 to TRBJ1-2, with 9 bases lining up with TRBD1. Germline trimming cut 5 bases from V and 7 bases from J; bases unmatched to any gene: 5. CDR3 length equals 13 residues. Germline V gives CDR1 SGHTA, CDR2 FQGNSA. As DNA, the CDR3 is TGTGCCAGCAGCGCAACAGGGGGCCCTGGCTACACCTTC. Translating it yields CASSATGGPGYTF.

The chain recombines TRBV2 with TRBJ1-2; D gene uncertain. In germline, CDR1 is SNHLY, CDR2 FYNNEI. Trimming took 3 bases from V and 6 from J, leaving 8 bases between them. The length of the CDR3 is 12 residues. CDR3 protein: CASSDIRDGYTF. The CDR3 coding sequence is TGTGCCAGCAGTGATATCCGGGATGGCTACACCTTC.

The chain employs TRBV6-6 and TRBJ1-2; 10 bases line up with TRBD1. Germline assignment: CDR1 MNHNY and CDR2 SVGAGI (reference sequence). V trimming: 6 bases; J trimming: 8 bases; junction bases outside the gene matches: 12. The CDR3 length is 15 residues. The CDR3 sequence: CASSRDGTGENGYTF. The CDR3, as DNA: TGTGCCAGCAGCCGAGACGGGACAGGGGAGAACGGCTACACCTTC.

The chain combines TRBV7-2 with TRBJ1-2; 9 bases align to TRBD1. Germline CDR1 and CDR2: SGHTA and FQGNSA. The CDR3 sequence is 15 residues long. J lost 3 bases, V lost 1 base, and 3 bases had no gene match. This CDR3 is CASSLGQGVYYGYTF. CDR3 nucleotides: TGTGCCAGCAGCTTAGGACAGGGGGTGTACTATGGCTACACCTTC. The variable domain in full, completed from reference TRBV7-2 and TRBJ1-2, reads GAGVSQSPSNKVTEKGKDVELRCDPISGHTALYWYRQSLGQGLEFLIYFQGNSAPDKSGLPSDRFSAERTGGSVSTLTIQRTQQEDSAVYLCASSLGQGVYYGYTFGSGTRLTVV.

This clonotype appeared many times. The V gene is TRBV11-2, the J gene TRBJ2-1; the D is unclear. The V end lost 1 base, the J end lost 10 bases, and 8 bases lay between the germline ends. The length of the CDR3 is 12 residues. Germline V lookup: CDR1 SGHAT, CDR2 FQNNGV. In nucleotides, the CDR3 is TGTGCCAGCAGCTTAGGCCTGACGGAGCAGTTCTTC. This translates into CASSLGLTEQFF.

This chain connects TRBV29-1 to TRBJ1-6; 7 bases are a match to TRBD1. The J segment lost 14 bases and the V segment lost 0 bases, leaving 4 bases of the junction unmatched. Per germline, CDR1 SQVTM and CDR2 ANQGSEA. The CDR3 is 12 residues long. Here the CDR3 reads CSVEDSGGALHF. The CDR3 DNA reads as TGCAGCGTTGAAGATTCAGGGGGGGCCCTCCACTTT.

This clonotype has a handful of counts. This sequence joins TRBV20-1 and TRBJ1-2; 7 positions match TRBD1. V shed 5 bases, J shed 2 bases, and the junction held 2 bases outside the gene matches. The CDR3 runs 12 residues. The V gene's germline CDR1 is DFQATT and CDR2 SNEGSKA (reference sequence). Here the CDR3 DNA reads TGCAGTGCTGGGGGACAGAACTATGGCTACACCTTC. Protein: CSAGGQNYGYTF.

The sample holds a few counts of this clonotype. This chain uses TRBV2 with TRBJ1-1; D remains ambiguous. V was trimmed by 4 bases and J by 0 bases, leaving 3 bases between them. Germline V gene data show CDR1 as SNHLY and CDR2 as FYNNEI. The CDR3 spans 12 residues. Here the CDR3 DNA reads TGTGCCAGCAGTGTTTTGAACACTGAAGCTTTCTTT. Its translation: CASSVLNTEAFF. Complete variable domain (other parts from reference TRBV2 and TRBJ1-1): EPEVTQTPSHQVTQMGQEVILRCVPISNHLYFYWYRQILGQKVEFLVSFYNNEISEKSEIFDDQFSVERPDGSNFTLKIRSTKLEDSAMYFCASSVLNTEAFFGQGTRLTVV.

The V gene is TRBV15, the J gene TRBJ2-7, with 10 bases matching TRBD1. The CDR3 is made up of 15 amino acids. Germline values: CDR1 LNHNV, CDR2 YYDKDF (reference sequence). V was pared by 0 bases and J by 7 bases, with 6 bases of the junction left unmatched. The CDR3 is CATSRDAGQGREQYF. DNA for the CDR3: TGTGCCACCAGCAGAGATGCGGGACAGGGGAGGGAGCAGTACTTC.

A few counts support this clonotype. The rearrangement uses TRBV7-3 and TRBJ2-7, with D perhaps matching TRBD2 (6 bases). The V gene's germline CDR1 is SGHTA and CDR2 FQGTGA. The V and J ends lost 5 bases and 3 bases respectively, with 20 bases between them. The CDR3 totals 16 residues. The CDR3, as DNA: TGTGCCAGCAGCCTTTCGGAGGGAAGCGGAAACTACGAGCAGTACTTC. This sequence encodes CASSLSEGSGNYEQYF.

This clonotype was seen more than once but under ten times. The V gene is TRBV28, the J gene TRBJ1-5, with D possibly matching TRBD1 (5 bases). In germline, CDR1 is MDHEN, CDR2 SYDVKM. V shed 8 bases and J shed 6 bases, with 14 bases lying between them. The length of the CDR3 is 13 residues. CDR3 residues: CASSGPMLQPQHF. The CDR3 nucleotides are TGTGCCAGCTCGGGACCGATGCTTCAGCCCCAGCATTTT.